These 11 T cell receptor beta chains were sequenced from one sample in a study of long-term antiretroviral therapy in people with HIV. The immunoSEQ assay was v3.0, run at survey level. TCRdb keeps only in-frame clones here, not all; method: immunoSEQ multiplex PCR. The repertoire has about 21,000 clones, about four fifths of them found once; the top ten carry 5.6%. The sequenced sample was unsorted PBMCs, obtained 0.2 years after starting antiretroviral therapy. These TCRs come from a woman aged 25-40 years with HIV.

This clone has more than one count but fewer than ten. In nucleotides, the CDR3 is TGTGCCAGCCAATCGGACTATGGCTACACCTTC. This translates into CASQSDYGYTF. This chain links TRBV6-5 with TRBJ1-2; D gene unclear. The CDR3 totals 11 residues. The V gene lost 8 bases and the J gene lost 3 bases, with 7 bases spanning the gap. Germline V gives CDR1 MNHEY, CDR2 SVGAGI.

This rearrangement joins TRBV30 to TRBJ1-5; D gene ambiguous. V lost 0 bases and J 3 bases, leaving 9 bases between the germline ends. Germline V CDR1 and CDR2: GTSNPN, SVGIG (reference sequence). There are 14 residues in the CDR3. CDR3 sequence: CAWSVWGNNQPQHF. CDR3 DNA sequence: TGTGCCTGGAGTGTATGGGGAAACAATCAGCCCCAGCATTTT.

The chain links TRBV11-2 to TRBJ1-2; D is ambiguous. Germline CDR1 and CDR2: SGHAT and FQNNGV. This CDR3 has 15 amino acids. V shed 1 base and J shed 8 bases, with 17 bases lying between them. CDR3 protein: CASSLVGSIKEGYTF. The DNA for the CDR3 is TGTGCCAGCAGCTTAGTCGGCAGCATCAAGGAGGGCTACACCTTC.

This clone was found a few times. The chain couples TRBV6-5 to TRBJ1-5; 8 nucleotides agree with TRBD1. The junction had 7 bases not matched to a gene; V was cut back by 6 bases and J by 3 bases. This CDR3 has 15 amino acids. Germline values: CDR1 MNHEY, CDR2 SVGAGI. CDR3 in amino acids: CASSTGGTINQPQHF. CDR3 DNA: TGTGCCAGCAGCACAGGGGGAACCATCAATCAGCCCCAGCATTTT.

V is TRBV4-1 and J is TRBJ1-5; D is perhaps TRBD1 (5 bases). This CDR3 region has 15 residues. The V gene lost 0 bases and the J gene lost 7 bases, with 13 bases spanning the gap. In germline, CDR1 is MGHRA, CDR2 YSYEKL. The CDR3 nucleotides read TGCGCCAGCAGCCAAGATCGTGGGGGAGGACAGCCCCAGCATTTT. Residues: CASSQDRGGGQPQHF.

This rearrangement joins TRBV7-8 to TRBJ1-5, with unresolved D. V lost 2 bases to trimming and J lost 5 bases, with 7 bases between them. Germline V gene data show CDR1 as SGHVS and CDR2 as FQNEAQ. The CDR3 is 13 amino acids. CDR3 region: CASSLRDDQPQHF. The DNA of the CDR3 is TGTGCCAGCAGCTTACGGGATGATCAGCCCCAGCATTTT.

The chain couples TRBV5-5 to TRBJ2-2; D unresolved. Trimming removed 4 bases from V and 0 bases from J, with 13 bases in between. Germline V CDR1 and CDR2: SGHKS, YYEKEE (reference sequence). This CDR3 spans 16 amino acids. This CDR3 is CASSPTRIPNTGELFF. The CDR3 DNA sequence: TGTGCCAGCAGCCCCACCCGGATCCCGAACACCGGGGAGCTGTTTTTT.

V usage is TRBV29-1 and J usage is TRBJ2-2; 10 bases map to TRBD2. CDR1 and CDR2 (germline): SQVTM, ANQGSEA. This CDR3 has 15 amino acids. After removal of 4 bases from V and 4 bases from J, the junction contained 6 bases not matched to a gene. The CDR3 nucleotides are TGCAGCGTTGCACTAGCGGGGACCGTCACCGGGGAGCTGTTTTTT. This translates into CSVALAGTVTGELFF.

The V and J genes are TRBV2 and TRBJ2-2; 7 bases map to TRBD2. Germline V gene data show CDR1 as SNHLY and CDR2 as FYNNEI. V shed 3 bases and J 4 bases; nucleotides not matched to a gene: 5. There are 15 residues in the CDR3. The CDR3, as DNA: TGTGCCAGCAGTGAGAGGGCTAGCGGCACCGGGGAGCTGTTTTTT. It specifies CASSERASGTGELFF.

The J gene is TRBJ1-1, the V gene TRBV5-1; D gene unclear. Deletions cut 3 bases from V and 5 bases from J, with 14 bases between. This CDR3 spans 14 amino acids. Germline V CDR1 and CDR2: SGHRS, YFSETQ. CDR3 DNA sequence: TGCGCCAGCAGCTACCTGGCTGCGGGGACTGAAGCTTTCTTT. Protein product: CASSYLAAGTEAFF.

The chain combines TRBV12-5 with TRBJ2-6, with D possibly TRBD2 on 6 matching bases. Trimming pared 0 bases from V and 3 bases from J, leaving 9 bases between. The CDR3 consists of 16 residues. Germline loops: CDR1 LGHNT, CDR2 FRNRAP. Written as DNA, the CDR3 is TGTGCTAGTGGTTTGGTATACGGGGGTGGGGCCAACGTCCTGACTTTC. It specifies CASGLVYGGGANVLTF.